The source of this TCR beta chain is a study of T-cell memory formation after mild COVID-19. Across the whole study: Across donors, TCR clusters were largely donor specific. General study findings and limits: CD8+ contracting clones occupied EMRA, while CD4+ ones occupied mainly CM and EM. Clones contracting across day 15 to 85 had a balanced CD4/CD8 profile; later expanding clones leaned CD4+.

Using constant-segment primers, 5'RACE produced TCR alpha and TCR beta cDNA libraries carrying sample barcodes and UMIs. Each CDR3 protein gets one entry after TCRdb re-called the 5' RACE reads with MiXCR. The sample has 390,000 or so distinct CDR3 sequences; about a sixth are singletons. This clonotype appeared a few times. Its antigen is unidentified. The specimen sequenced was PBMCs or a T cell subset sorted from them (not recorded which). This clonotype was obtained from a man aged 18 to 30 who had mild COVID-19 (a few samples of this study predate the infection). Cell type and time point are not known.

This chain's CDR3 is CASTPQGADGYTF. For the CDR3, the DNA is TGTGCCAGCACCCCGCAGGGGGCGGATGGCTACACCTTC. The chain is built from TRBV7-2 and TRBJ1-2, with 8 positions matching TRBD1. The V gene's germline CDR1 is SGHTA and CDR2 FQGNSA. This CDR3 has 13 amino acids. V shed 7 bases and J 6 bases; nucleotides not matched to a gene: 7.